Following are 16 T cell receptor beta chains from one sample sequenced in a study of blood T cell repertoires in COVID-19 (dated by TCRdb to 2020 to 2022). Library prep was done by the immunoSEQ multiplex PCR assay. TCRdb provides this immuneACCESS table in a form limited to in-frame rearrangements. Some clones are lacking; in checked studies, under half of them reflect an unresolved V gene, and why the rest are absent is not known. The sample table lists roughly 120,000 clones, roughly 74% of them with a count of one. Of the sample, approximately 5.9% is held by the ten largest clones. The specimen was peripheral blood. The source of these receptors is a man older than 75 with COVID-19, enrolled during active disease.

The chain couples TRBV18 to TRBJ1-1; possibly TRBD1 for D (6 bases). CDR1 and CDR2 (germline): KGHSH, LQKENI. V lost 0 bases and J lost 7, with 18 bases in between. This CDR3 contains 16 residues. The CDR3 DNA reads as TGTGCCAGCTCACCACCAGCCTCGACAGGATCCGGTGAAGCTTTCTTT. This encodes CASSPPASTGSGEAFF.

V usage is TRBV12-3 or TRBV12-4 and J usage is TRBJ2-1, with TRBD1 matching over 7 bases. J lost 4 bases, V lost 6 bases, and 3 bases had no gene match. CDR3 size: 13 residues. The CDR3 nucleotides read TGTGCCAGCAGCCGGGGACAGTACAATGAGCAGTTCTTC. Translated, it gives CASSRGQYNEQFF.

CDR3 in amino acids: CASSSIPRGLGKLFF. The DNA of the CDR3 is TGTGCCAGCAGTTCGATTCCCAGGGGGCTGGGGAAACTGTTTTTT. The V gene is TRBV28, the J gene TRBJ1-4; the match to TRBD1 covers 8 bases. The germline gives CDR1 MDHEN, CDR2 SYDVKM. V dropped 4 bases and J dropped 11; count of bases not matched to a gene: 12. This CDR3 contains 15 residues.

The J gene is TRBJ2-7, the V gene TRBV30, with D perhaps matching TRBD2 (6 bases). CDR3 length equals 15 residues. The germline gives CDR1 GTSNPN, CDR2 SVGIG (reference sequence). Trimming took 0 bases from V and 4 from J, leaving 16 bases between them. CDR3 sequence (DNA): TGTGCCTGGAGTGTACGGGGTAGCGGAGCTTACGAGCAGTACTTC. Amino acid sequence: CAWSVRGSGAYEQYF.

The chain has TRBV28 and TRBJ2-1, with a possible D match to TRBD1 (6 bases). Germline-derived CDR1 and CDR2 are MDHEN and SYDVKM. Trimming took 5 bases from V and 0 from J, leaving 11 bases between them. The CDR3 consists of 15 residues. Here the CDR3 DNA reads TGTGCCAGCAGTAGAGACAGGAGCTCCTACAATGAGCAGTTCTTC. Translation: CASSRDRSSYNEQFF.

V usage is TRBV5-4 and J usage is TRBJ2-7; TRBD2 agrees at 10 bases. Germline V lookup: CDR1 SGHNT, CDR2 YYREEE (reference sequence). The CDR3 is 15 residues long. Germline trimming cut 0 bases from V and 5 bases from J; bases unmatched to any gene: 5. CDR3 amino acids: CASSLEAGGPHEQYF. Written as DNA, the CDR3 is TGTGCCAGCAGCTTGGAAGCGGGAGGGCCCCACGAGCAGTACTTC.

J is TRBJ2-5 and V is TRBV7-6, with 11 bases matching TRBD1. Germline V lookup: CDR1 SGHVS, CDR2 FNYEAQ. Losses at the gene ends were 5 bases for V and 5 bases for J; bases not matched to a gene: 13. CDR3 length equals 17 residues. The CDR3 here is CASSLISGTGGRETQYF. The CDR3 DNA follows: TGTGCCAGCAGCCTGATCTCTGGGACAGGGGGACGGGAGACCCAGTACTTC.

This clone has more than one count but fewer than ten. This chain uses TRBV3-1 (or the pseudogene TRBV3-2) with TRBJ2-7, with D tentatively TRBD2 (6 bases). The germline V and J ends were trimmed by 3 bases and 3 bases, with 15 bases remaining between them. Germline assignment: CDR1 LGHDT and CDR2 YNNKEL (reference sequence). This CDR3 has 15 amino acids. The CDR3 protein is CASSQDPWEVYEQYF. The DNA of the CDR3 is TGTGCCAGCAGCCAGGACCCCTGGGAGGTCTACGAGCAGTACTTC.

The chain couples TRBV7-6 to TRBJ1-6, with D hard to call. The V end was cut by 5 bases, the J end by 5 bases, with 10 bases between. The CDR3 totals 14 residues. Germline CDR1 reads SGHVS; CDR2 reads FNYEAQ. The CDR3 spells CASSLGGNNSPLHF. CDR3 nucleotides: TGTGCCAGCAGCCTAGGCGGCAATAATTCACCCCTCCACTTT. The whole variable domain, filled in from reference TRBV7-6 and TRBJ1-6, reads GAGVSQSPRYKVTKRGQDVALRCDPISGHVSLYWYRQALGQGPEFLTYFNYEAQQDKSGLPNDRFSAERPEGSISTLTIQRTEQRDSAMYRCASSLGGNNSPLHFGNGTRLTVT.

V usage is TRBV4-3 and J usage is TRBJ2-3; the D is unclear. Germline CDR1 is LGHNA and CDR2 is YSLEER. The CDR3 is 13 amino acids. V was cut by 2 bases and J by 0 bases, with 3 bases left in between. The CDR3: CASSQTSTDTQYF. The CDR3 bases are TGCGCCAGCAGCCAAACTAGCACAGATACGCAGTATTTT.

The chain employs TRBV18 and TRBJ2-2; TRBD2 agrees at 8 bases. After removal of 2 bases from V and 1 base from J, the junction contained 9 bases not matched to a gene. The CDR3 is 18 amino acids. Germline V gives CDR1 KGHSH, CDR2 LQKENI. The CDR3 DNA reads TGTGCCAGCTCACCAATGCCTGTCACTAGCGGGAACACCGGGGAGCTGTTTTTT. Translating gives CASSPMPVTSGNTGELFF.

There are a few counts of this clone. The chain employs TRBV24-1 and TRBJ2-3, with 7 bases matching TRBD2. The CDR3 runs 13 residues. Unmatched junction bases numbered 6, after V lost 7 bases and J lost 6 bases. Germline V gene data show CDR1 as KGHDR and CDR2 as SFDVKD. The CDR3 region has the DNA TGTGCCACCAGCCCCATCGGGGGGGATACGCAGTATTTT. Residues: CATSPIGGDTQYF.

For the CDR3, the DNA is TGTGCCAGCAGTCCCCCGGTTACAGCAAGGACTGGGGCCAACGTCCTGACTTTC. As protein: CASSPPVTARTGANVLTF. The chain joins TRBV27 to TRBJ2-6; D is uncertain. V dropped 5 bases and J dropped 2 bases, with 19 bases sitting between them. The CDR3 is 18 amino acids. The germline CDR1 and CDR2 sequences are MNHEY and SMNVEV (reference sequence).

The V and J genes are TRBV28 and TRBJ1-3, with D perhaps matching TRBD1 (5 bases). Deletions cut 6 bases from V and 4 bases from J, with 16 bases between. The V gene's germline CDR1 is MDHEN and CDR2 SYDVKM. This CDR3 is 15 amino acids long. CDR3 sequence reads: CASRGLWASGNTIYF. CDR3 DNA sequence: TGTGCCAGCAGGGGACTCTGGGCTTCCGGAAACACCATATATTTT.

In DNA form, the CDR3 reads TGCGCCAGCAGCCCAGACGGGACAGGGGGGACTAGCGGGATGGTTTTTTCCGGGGAGCTGTTTTTT. Translation: CASSPDGTGGTSGMVFSGELFF. The chain uses TRBV4-3 and TRBJ2-2, with 13 bases identical to TRBD2. J lost 6 bases, V lost 4 bases, and 23 bases had no gene match. Germline values: CDR1 LGHNA, CDR2 YSLEER. This CDR3 contains 22 residues.

The genes are TRBV18 and TRBJ2-4; TRBD1 agrees at 7 bases. J was trimmed by 6 bases and V by 1 base; bases with no gene match: 0. Germline V gene data show CDR1 as KGHSH and CDR2 as LQKENI. The CDR3 has 13 amino acids. The CDR3 DNA reads as TGTGCCAGCTCACCACGGGACAGAAACATTCAGTACTTC. Its protein is CASSPRDRNIQYF.